The sample holds a few counts of the clone carrying this TCR beta chain. What it recognizes is unknown. This specimen comes from a study of cytomegalovirus exposure and HLA in healthy donors. Study-wide background: One earlier analysis, a look at around 180 million T cells, found some 100 million unique TCR beta sequences.

General study results and limits: In a later analysis, a missense DCLRE1C variant was linked to TCR beta V- and J-gene trimming.

Healthy donors of bone marrow made up the group. PCR was performed using 60 Vbeta and 13 Jbeta primers. Sequencing used immunoSEQ multiplex PCR; TCRdb keeps in-frame clones, though not all of them. The sample lists over 100,000 clones; approximately 90% were seen once. The sequenced sample consisted of PBMCs. The sequence was collected from a woman aged 30 to 39 in good health and CMV-seronegative.

CDR3 sequence (DNA): TGTGCCAGTAGTATGGGGACAGGGAATGAGCAGTTCTTC. Translating gives CASSMGTGNEQFF. V usage is TRBV19 and J usage is TRBJ2-1; 9 bases line up with TRBD1. The junction had 1 base not matched to a gene; V was cut back by 3 bases and J by 7 bases. This CDR3 region has 13 residues. Looked up from germline, CDR1 is LNHDA and CDR2 is SQIVND (reference sequence).